This is a list of T cell receptor beta chains from one sample in a study of cytomegalovirus exposure and HLA in healthy donors. The protocol was immunoSEQ multiplex PCR, while the TCRdb copy is restricted to in-frame clones and leaves out a portion. The repertoire holds about 130,000 clones, with about 85% as singletons. The sequenced sample consisted of PBMCs. These receptors were collected from a young woman in good health and CMV-seropositive. Each CDR3 is given without its conserved first and last residue. Some rows have no size entry. The others give once, few or many, or a class for an expanded clone.

v_call: TRBV7-6; clone_size: -; cdr3_aa: ASSDPRDAYNEQF
v_call: TRBV30; clone_size: -; cdr3_aa: AWSGGPPEPQH
v_call: TRBV29-1; clone_size: -; cdr3_aa: SVDRVLSTEAF
v_call: TRBV5-5; clone_size: -; cdr3_aa: ASSLAAGSAYGYT
v_call: TRBV2; clone_size: -; cdr3_aa: ASSEARGASYEQY
v_call: TRBV6-1; clone_size: -; cdr3_aa: ASSEGETGWDQPQH
v_call: TRBV7-9; clone_size: -; cdr3_aa: ASSLPNEKLF
v_call: TRBV10-3; clone_size: -; cdr3_aa: AISDGTRNTGELF
v_call: TRBV5-1; clone_size: -; cdr3_aa: ASSSLEGQGLREQY
v_call: TRBV6-1; clone_size: -; cdr3_aa: ASSVSLESSGNTIY
v_call: TRBV2; clone_size: -; cdr3_aa: ASQRDLQETQY
v_call: TRBV25-1; clone_size: -; cdr3_aa: ASSERGTALTYEQY
v_call: TRBV15; clone_size: -; cdr3_aa: ATSQDRFNSPLH
v_call: TRBV30; clone_size: -; cdr3_aa: AWATADQPQH
v_call: TRBV10-3; clone_size: -; cdr3_aa: AATGGSGNTIY
v_call: TRBV29-1; clone_size: -; cdr3_aa: SAGTGGQPQH
v_call: TRBV6-6; clone_size: -; cdr3_aa: ATSDRLNSPLH
v_call: TRBV28; clone_size: -; cdr3_aa: ASSLHSTGSTEAF
v_call: TRBV6-1; clone_size: -; cdr3_aa: ASNQGATPPLH
v_call: TRBV16; clone_size: -; cdr3_aa: ASSQGTRASQGADSYEQY
v_call: TRBV2; clone_size: -; cdr3_aa: AIQGGGTYEQY
v_call: TRBV7-9; clone_size: -; cdr3_aa: ASSQQIQETQY
v_call: TRBV5-1; clone_size: -; cdr3_aa: ASSLLAGGETQY
v_call: TRBV27; clone_size: few; cdr3_aa: ASSLLTGGNYGYT
v_call: TRBV27; clone_size: -; cdr3_aa: ASSSPGQGRGSQY
v_call: TRBV4-1; clone_size: -; cdr3_aa: ASSQESGNQPQH
v_call: TRBV5-1; clone_size: -; cdr3_aa: ASSLAPSGPLRGELF
v_call: TRBV6-5; clone_size: -; cdr3_aa: ASSYKGWGDQPQH
v_call: TRBV29-1; clone_size: -; cdr3_aa: SVGPEGDGYT
v_call: TRBV19; clone_size: -; cdr3_aa: ASSAQQGTEAF
v_call: TRBV28; clone_size: -; cdr3_aa: ASSLGGSSSYNSPLH
v_call: TRBV28; clone_size: -; cdr3_aa: ASSPRGQFGSPLH
v_call: TRBV13; clone_size: few; cdr3_aa: ASSPPLWSGRYRADTQY